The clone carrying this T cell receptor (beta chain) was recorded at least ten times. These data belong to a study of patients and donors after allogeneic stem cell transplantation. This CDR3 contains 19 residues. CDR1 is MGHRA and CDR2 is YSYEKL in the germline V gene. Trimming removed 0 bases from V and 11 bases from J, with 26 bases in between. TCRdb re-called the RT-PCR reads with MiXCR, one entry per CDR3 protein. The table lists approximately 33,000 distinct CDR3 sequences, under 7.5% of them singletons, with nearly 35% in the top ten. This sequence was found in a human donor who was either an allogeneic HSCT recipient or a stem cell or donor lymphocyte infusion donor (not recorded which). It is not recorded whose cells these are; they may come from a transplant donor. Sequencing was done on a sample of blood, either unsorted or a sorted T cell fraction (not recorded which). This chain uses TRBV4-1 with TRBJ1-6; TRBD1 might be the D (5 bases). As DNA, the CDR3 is TGCGCCAGCAGCCAAGATCACGATTATCCGACAGCCCGACGGGCACCCCTCCACTTT. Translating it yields CASSQDHDYPTARRAPLHF.